These 18 T cell receptor beta chains share one sample of origin, sequenced in a study of blood T cell repertoires in COVID-19. Using immunoSEQ multiplex PCR, the repertoire was profiled, and TCRdb retains in-frame clones only, with some absent. The sample holds hundreds of thousands of clones, about 83% seen once. The material sequenced was peripheral blood. The receptors were gathered from a middle-aged woman with active or convalescent COVID-19.

V gene TRBV11-3 combines with J gene TRBJ1-1; 10 bases match TRBD1. The CDR3 runs 14 residues. The V gene end was trimmed by 1 base and the J gene end by 11 bases; junction bases not matched to a gene: 7. The germline CDR1 and CDR2 sequences are SGHNT and YENEEA. The CDR3 sequence is CASSLVGDRGDAFF. The CDR3 DNA reads as TGTGCCAGCAGCTTAGTGGGGGACAGGGGCGACGCTTTCTTT.

The chain carries TRBV2 and TRBJ1-2; D is possibly TRBD1 (6 bases). V was trimmed by 6 bases and J by 6 bases, leaving 14 bases between them. CDR3 length equals 13 residues. The germline V gene has CDR1 SNHLY and CDR2 FYNNEI. The CDR3 is CASRRGGADGYTF. CDR3 in DNA: TGTGCCAGCAGGAGGGGGGGCGCGGATGGCTACACCTTC.

This chain uses TRBV19 with TRBJ2-6; no firm D call. The V end lost 0 bases, the J end lost 0 bases, and 3 bases lay between the germline ends. Germline V lookup: CDR1 LNHDA, CDR2 SQIVND (reference sequence). The CDR3 runs to 15 residues. The CDR3 protein is CASSIDGSGANVLTF. As DNA, the CDR3 is TGTGCCAGTAGTATAGACGGCTCTGGGGCCAACGTCCTGACTTTC.

The chain couples TRBV18 to TRBJ1-4, with 9 nucleotides matching TRBD1. CDR1 is KGHSH and CDR2 is LQKENI in the germline V gene. V dropped 5 bases and J dropped 5; count of bases not matched to a gene: 3. The CDR3 contains 14 residues. CDR3 bases: TGTGCCAGCTCATCCGGGACAGGGAATGAAAAACTGTTTTTT. Protein sequence: CASSSGTGNEKLFF.

The V call is TRBV7-8, the J call TRBJ2-2; D uncertain. Germline V gives CDR1 SGHVS, CDR2 FQNEAQ. CDR3 length: 13 residues. The V and J ends lost 5 bases and 6 bases respectively, with 10 bases between them. CDR3 DNA sequence: TGTGCCAGCAGCCCTCCCCCTGCCGGGGAGCTGTTTTTT. Its translation: CASSPPPAGELFF.

The chain carries TRBV6-6 and TRBJ1-2; perhaps TRBD1 as D (5 bases). Germline V gene data show CDR1 as MNHNY and CDR2 as SVGAGI (reference sequence). Trimming left V 5 bases short and J 8 bases short, with 18 bases between. This CDR3 comprises 14 residues. In DNA form, the CDR3 reads TGTGCCAGCAGTGCCAGAACTGGGGCCGAGGGCTACACCTTC. As protein: CASSARTGAEGYTF.

The J gene is TRBJ2-7, the V gene TRBV6-5, with 9 bases that match TRBD1. Per the germline V gene, CDR1 is MNHEY and CDR2 is SVGAGI. The ends lost 6 bases at V and 2 bases at J; junction bases unmatched: 5. CDR3 length equals 14 residues. The CDR3 sequence: CASRRTGAPYEQYF. CDR3 coding DNA: TGTGCCAGCAGACGGACAGGGGCCCCCTACGAGCAGTACTTC.

V usage is TRBV29-1 and J usage is TRBJ2-2; 10 bases fit TRBD2. The CDR3 covers 15 residues. The junction had 8 bases not matched to a gene; V was cut back by 7 bases and J by 3 bases. CDR1 is SQVTM, CDR2 ANQGSEA, per germline. Here the CDR3 DNA reads TGCAGCGCCCGACTAGCGGGCCAGTACACCGGGGAGCTGTTTTTT. Its protein is CSARLAGQYTGELFF.

This rearrangement joins TRBV14 to TRBJ2-1; 12 bases match TRBD2. The ends lost 4 bases at V and 6 bases at J; junction bases unmatched: 10. CDR3 size: 17 residues. Germline V gives CDR1 SGHDN, CDR2 FVKESK. The CDR3 spells CASSPTETSGSPNEQFF. Here the CDR3 DNA reads TGTGCCAGCAGCCCGACTGAGACTAGCGGGAGTCCCAATGAGCAGTTCTTC.

The table lists this clone with a few counts. V usage is TRBV28 and J usage is TRBJ2-5; possible D gene TRBD2, 6 bases. This CDR3 has 13 residues. Per germline, CDR1 MDHEN and CDR2 SYDVKM. With 7 bases removed from V and 5 bases from J, the gap between germline ends came to 14 bases. CDR3 residues: CASKEGPGETQYF. As DNA, the CDR3 is TGTGCCAGCAAGGAGGGTCCGGGGGAGACCCAGTACTTC.

The chain joins TRBV27 to TRBJ1-2; D not certain. This CDR3 has 12 amino acids. Germline loops: CDR1 MNHEY, CDR2 SMNVEV (reference sequence). V dropped 11 bases and J dropped 6 bases, with 16 bases sitting between them. CDR3 loop: CASGRGFDGYTF. CDR3 DNA: TGTGCCTCCGGGCGAGGGTTCGATGGCTACACCTTC.

The CDR3 is CASSLAQGQLSSGANVLTF. The CDR3 DNA is TGCGCCAGCAGCTTGGCCCAAGGACAGCTCAGCTCTGGGGCCAACGTCCTGACTTTC. This rearrangement joins TRBV5-1 to TRBJ2-6; D perhaps matches TRBD1 (6 bases). The germline gives CDR1 SGHRS, CDR2 YFSETQ. Trimming removed 0 bases from V and 0 bases from J, with 16 bases in between. CDR3 size: 19 residues.

The chain recombines TRBV28 with TRBJ2-3, with unresolved D. Germline CDR1 and CDR2: MDHEN and SYDVKM. The CDR3 is made up of 11 amino acids. V lost 2 bases, J lost 6 bases, and 3 bases lay in between. CDR3 DNA sequence: TGTGCCAGCAGTTTAGAGGATACGCAGTATTTT. As protein: CASSLEDTQYF. Full variable domain (missing parts from reference TRBV28 and TRBJ2-3): DVKVTQSSRYLVKRTGEKVFLECVQDMDHENMFWYRQDPGLGLRLIYFSYDVKMKEKGDIPEGYSVSREKKERFSLILESASTNQTSMYLCASSLEDTQYFGPGTRLTVL.

The table lists this clone with a few counts. The chain uses TRBV7-9 and TRBJ2-7; D not certain. Trimming took off 1 base at V and 5 bases at J, with 9 bases between the two ends. Germline CDR1 reads SEHNR; CDR2 reads FQNEAQ (reference sequence). CDR3 size: 13 residues. The CDR3 coding sequence is TGTGCCAGCAGCTTAGACAGTTCGGACGAGCAGTACTTC. This encodes CASSLDSSDEQYF.

The CDR3 region has the DNA TGTGCCAGCAGTTACTCGTTCGGGACAGCAGCCTACGAGCAGTACTTC. Its translation: CASSYSFGTAAYEQYF. The chain recombines TRBV6-5 with TRBJ2-7; 7 bases map to TRBD1. Germline CDR1 is MNHEY and CDR2 is SVGAGI. J gave up 2 bases and V 0 bases, and 7 bases lay outside the gene matches. The CDR3 extends over 16 amino acids.

A note on this clone: Other nucleotide sequences from this sample produce the same CDR3. This chain uses TRBV30 with TRBJ2-5, with TRBD2 matching 10 bases. Germline trimming cut 0 bases from V and 5 bases from J; bases unmatched to any gene: 6. CDR3 size: 15 residues. CDR1 and CDR2 from the germline V gene are GTSNPN and SVGIG (reference sequence). CDR3 loop: CAWSVGLAGVETQYF. CDR3 nucleotide sequence: TGTGCCTGGAGTGTAGGGCTAGCGGGAGTGGAGACCCAGTACTTC.

The chain uses TRBV27 and TRBJ2-7, with 9 bases lining up with TRBD1. CDR3 length equals 15 residues. Germline values: CDR1 MNHEY, CDR2 SMNVEV (reference sequence). The ends lost 8 bases at V and 6 bases at J; junction bases unmatched: 14. CDR3 coding DNA: TGTGCCAGCCGCTGGGGGGGGACAGGGCCGTCCGAGCAGTACTTC. This encodes CASRWGGTGPSEQYF.

This clone turned up a few times. The J gene is TRBJ1-2, the V gene TRBV5-6; a weak D match, TRBD1 (5 bases). This CDR3 region has 14 residues. Germline CDR1 and CDR2: SGHDT and YYEEEE. Trimming left V 2 bases short and J 3 bases short, with 11 bases between. The CDR3 DNA sequence: TGTGCCAGCAGCTTTAGGGGATACGACTATGGCTACACCTTC. It specifies CASSFRGYDYGYTF. Drawing the rest from reference TRBV5-6 and TRBJ1-2, the complete variable domain is DAGVTQSPTHLIKTRGQQVTLRCSPKSGHDTVSWYQQALGQGPQFIFQYYEEEERQRGNFPDRFSGHQFPNYSSELNVNALLLGDSALYLCASSFRGYDYGYTFGSGTRLTVV.